These T cell receptor beta chains were read from a single sample in a study of response to subunit inactivated influenza vaccine. TCRdb ran MiXCR on the RT-PCR reads and lists one entry per CDR3 protein. The profile shows about 500,000 distinct CDR3 sequences, approximately 15% of them singletons. Source: CD4+ T cells sorted from PBMCs, taken approximately 25 months after vaccination. The source of these receptors is a man between 50 and 75 years old who received an inactivated influenza vaccine. CDR3s include the opening cysteine and the closing phenylalanine or tryptophan. The D gene is left open where the match is weak. Clone size is shown for a subset of rows, as once, few, many or a class of expanded clone.

clone size	J gene	V gene	D gene	CDR3 DNA	CDR3 protein
NA	TRBJ1-5	TRBV12-3/TRBV12-4	NA	TGTGCCAGCAGTTTACGAGTGAGTCTCAATCAGCCCCAGCATTTT	CASSLRVSLNQPQHF
NA	TRBJ2-7	TRBV19	NA	TGTGCCAGTAGTCTACAGGACAGCTACGAGCAGTACTTC	CASSLQDSYEQYF
NA	TRBJ2-3	TRBV29-1	NA	TGCAGCGCTTCTGGAGCGTGGAGCACAGATACCCAGTATTTT	CSASGAWSTDTQYF
NA	TRBJ2-7	TRBV3-1	TRBD1	TGTGCCAGCAGCTCAACCCCCGGGACAGTCTACGAGCAGTACTTC	CASSSTPGTVYEQYF
few	TRBJ1-4	TRBV21-1	NA	TGTGCCAGCAGCCCGCGACAGACCTATAATGAAAAACTGTTTTTT	CASSPRQTYNEKLFF
once	TRBJ2-6	TRBV5-4	TRBD1	TGTGCCAGCAGGATACAGGGGATAAGCTCTGGGGCCAACGTCCTGACTTTC	CASRIQGISSGANVLTF
NA	TRBJ2-3	TRBV29-1	NA	TGCAGCATCTCGTCCGGGTCTACCACAGATACGCAGTATTTT	CSISSGSTTDTQYF
once	TRBJ2-5	TRBV7-6	NA	TGTGCCAGCAGCCCACCGGGTAACCAAGAGACCCAGTACTTC	CASSPPGNQETQYF
few	TRBJ2-3	TRBV7-9	NA	TGTGCCAGCAGCTCGGAGGGGGACTATATCACAGATACGCAGTATTTT	CASSSEGDYITDTQYF
NA	TRBJ1-3	TRBV4-1	NA	TGCGCCAGCAGCCAAGGAGAGGTCCGCTCTGGAAACACCATATATTTT	CASSQGEVRSGNTIYF
few	TRBJ2-3	TRBV4-3	TRBD2	TGCGCCAGCAGCCAAGATCTCGCGGGGGGGCAAGATACGCAGTATTTT	CASSQDLAGGQDTQYF
NA	TRBJ2-7	TRBV5-5	NA	TGTGCCAGCAGACGGCAGCCCTACGAGCAGTACTTC	CASRRQPYEQYF
few	TRBJ2-1	TRBV29-1	NA	TGCAGCGCCCTTGAGGGGGTTGGTGAGCAGTTCTTC	CSALEGVGEQFF
NA	TRBJ2-7	TRBV7-2	NA	TGTGCCAGCAGCCAGTACCGGGGGCCAGGATACGAGCAGTACTTC	CASSQYRGPGYEQYF
NA	TRBJ2-2	TRBV28	NA	TGTGCCAGCAGTTATAGGAGGAACACCGGGGAGCTGTTTTTT	CASSYRRNTGELFF
few	TRBJ1-2	TRBV20-1	NA	TGCAGTGCTAGTTCAGGGCGGTATGGCTACACCTTC	CSASSGRYGYTF
few	TRBJ2-7	TRBV12-3/TRBV12-4	TRBD1	TGTGCCAGCAGTGGACAGGATAGCTCCTACGAGCAGTACTTC	CASSGQDSSYEQYF
NA	TRBJ1-1	TRBV18	TRBD1	TGTGCCAGCTCTCCAGAACAGGGGGGCACTGAAGCTTTCTTT	CASSPEQGGTEAFF
NA	TRBJ2-3	TRBV12-3/TRBV12-4	NA	TGTGCCAGCAGTCGGGCCGTTAACTTCGGCACAGATACGCAGTATTTT	CASSRAVNFGTDTQYF
few	TRBJ2-7	TRBV11-2	NA	TGTGCCAGCAGCGGAGGGGGGTCCGAGCAGTACTTC	CASSGGGSEQYF
NA	TRBJ2-1	TRBV29-1	NA	TGCAGCGCCGGGACGGAGTCCTACAATGAGCAGTTCTTC	CSAGTESYNEQFF
NA	TRBJ2-2	TRBV20-1	NA	TGCAGTGCTGGGGACTTCACCGGGGAGCTGTTTTTT	CSAGDFTGELFF
few	TRBJ1-5	TRBV21-1	NA	TGTGCCAGCAACGCCGGGACAGGGCGCCAGCCCCAGCATTTT	CASNAGTGRQPQHF
few	TRBJ2-5	TRBV18	TRBD1	TGTGCCAGCTCACCCCGGACAGGGGGGAAGGAGACCCAGTACTTC	CASSPRTGGKETQYF
many	TRBJ2-3	TRBV11-2	NA	TGTGCCAGCAGCTTAGTGGTGCCGAGTGATACGCAGTATTTT	CASSLVVPSDTQYF
many	TRBJ2-1	TRBV12-3/TRBV12-4	NA	TGTGCCAGCAGTAAGAATAGGGGGAGCTCCTACAATGAGCAGTTCTTC	CASSKNRGSSYNEQFF
few	TRBJ2-1	TRBV12-3/TRBV12-4	TRBD1	TGTGCCAGCAGTCCACCCAACAGGGGGTCCGACAATGAGCAGTTCTTC	CASSPPNRGSDNEQFF
NA	TRBJ2-7	TRBV10-3	NA	TGTGCCACCCGGACAGTCGAATACGAGCAGTACTTC	CATRTVEYEQYF
NA	TRBJ2-1	TRBV24-1	NA	TGTGCCGCCGCTGCCGGGACGGAATACAATGAGCAGTTCTTC	CAAAAGTEYNEQFF
few	TRBJ2-7	TRBV4-1	NA	TGCGCCAGCAGCCAAGAGGCTCGGGGTTACGAGCAGTACTTC	CASSQEARGYEQYF
NA	TRBJ1-5	TRBV20-1	TRBD1	TGCAGTGCAAGAACAGGGGGCCTATTTCAGCCCCAGCATTTT	CSARTGGLFQPQHF
few	TRBJ2-3	TRBV29-1	TRBD1	TGCAGCGTTGAAGGTGGGACAGCGCTCAGCACAGATACGCAGTATTTT	CSVEGGTALSTDTQYF
few	TRBJ1-5	TRBV12-3/TRBV12-4	NA	TGTGCCAGCAGGGACAGTTATAGCAATCAGCCCCAGCATTTT	CASRDSYSNQPQHF
few	TRBJ2-1	TRBV12-3/TRBV12-4	NA	TGTGCCAGCAGCGGTGGGAAGGAGAATGAGCAGTTCTTC	CASSGGKENEQFF